This TCR beta chain was obtained from a study of blood T cell repertoires in COVID-19. In the study overall: Italy, Spain and the United States were the sources of the convalescent and acute COVID-19 samples. Nucleic acid was either cDNA or gDNA, and it came from T cells, B-cell-depleted T cells, or PBMCs.

Seattle participants joined during active infection and were tracked over time. Only a few counts were recorded for this clone. Using immunoSEQ multiplex PCR, the repertoire was profiled, and TCRdb retains in-frame clones only, with some absent. Here the sample spans about 130,000 clones, about 92% being singletons. The CDR3 has 15 residues. Germline lookup yields CDR1 GTSNPN and CDR2 SVGIG (reference sequence). V lost 2 bases, J lost 5 bases, and 12 bases stayed unmatched. This clonotype originated in a man aged 60 to 69 with COVID-19, enrolled during active disease. The specimen sequenced was peripheral blood. This chain joins TRBV30 and TRBJ2-7; 7 bases are a match to TRBD2. The CDR3 bases are TGTGCCTGGAGTCCATTCGTGGGAGGGACCCACGAGCAGTACTTC. It codes for CAWSPFVGGTHEQYF.